These 19 T cell receptor beta chains share one sample of origin, sequenced in a study of human T cells and chemical hapten exposure. Sample time point: patch test 1, 2 weeks after DPC sensitization. The treatment denotes: therapeutic diphenylcyclopropenone sensitization with weekly scalp DPC. TCRdb reprocessed the RACE reads with MiXCR, giving one entry per CDR3 protein. The table shows 95,000 or so distinct CDR3 sequences, with more than 9% occurring only once. Sequencing was performed on whole blood, taken in connection with sensitization to the hapten diphenylcyclopropenone (DPC). The origin of the receptors is a man in his forties with alopecia areata. Some clones in this sample may be carry-over from other donors' samples.

A few counts support this clonotype. V usage is TRBV29-1 and J usage is TRBJ2-1; TRBD2 aligns across 11 bases. J gave up 8 bases and V 3 bases, and 3 bases lay outside the gene matches. Germline CDR1 and CDR2: SQVTM and ANQGSEA. The CDR3 has 13 residues. CDR3 sequence (DNA): TGCAGCGTTGACACTAGCGGGAGCTATGAGCAGTTCTTC. Encoded protein: CSVDTSGSYEQFF.

This clonotype was detected ten times or more. V gene TRBV5-6 combines with J gene TRBJ1-1; D might be TRBD1 (5 bases). There are 16 residues in the CDR3. The germline gives CDR1 SGHDT, CDR2 YYEEEE. The germline V and J ends were trimmed by 4 bases and 1 base, with 17 bases remaining between them. The CDR3 loop is CASSPPARGANTEAFF. In DNA, the CDR3 is TGTGCCAGCAGCCCACCCGCGAGAGGGGCGAACACTGAAGCTTTCTTT. The full variable domain, rest sourced from reference TRBV5-6 and TRBJ1-1, is DAGVTQSPTHLIKTRGQQVTLRCSPKSGHDTVSWYQQALGQGPQFIFQYYEEEERQRGNFPDRFSGHQFPNYSSELNVNALLLGDSALYLCASSPPARGANTEAFFGQGTRLTVV.

This clonotype was picked up a small number of times. The chain joins TRBV6-5 to TRBJ1-6; D is unresolved. Trimming stripped 0 bases from V and 9 bases from J, with 9 bases between. Per the germline V gene, CDR1 is MNHEY and CDR2 is SVGAGI. The CDR3 covers 14 residues. CDR3 sequence reads: CASSYSLRGSPLHF. The CDR3 DNA reads as TGTGCCAGCAGTTACTCATTACGGGGTTCACCCCTCCACTTT.

This clonotype turned up a few times. The chain uses TRBV5-5 and TRBJ2-1; D gene ambiguous. The CDR3 spans 15 residues. Trimming cost V 0 bases and J 7 bases, with 14 bases left between them. CDR1 SGHKS and CDR2 YYEKEE come from the germline V gene (reference sequence). In nucleotides, the CDR3 is TGTGCCAGCAGCTTGGACCGTGGATTTTTGAATGAGCAGTTCTTC. Encoded protein: CASSLDRGFLNEQFF.

This chain joins TRBV7-9 and TRBJ1-5; 8 positions agree with TRBD1. There are 14 residues in the CDR3. Per the germline V gene, CDR1 is SEHNR and CDR2 is FQNEAQ (reference sequence). V was pared by 5 bases and J by 3 bases, with 3 bases of the junction left unmatched. The CDR3: CASSRTGTNQPQHF. The CDR3 DNA is TGTGCCAGCAGCCGGACAGGGACCAATCAGCCCCAGCATTTT.

The chain employs TRBV29-1 and TRBJ2-7; 14 bases line up with TRBD2. V dropped 5 bases and J dropped 5; count of bases not matched to a gene: 5. Germline V gene sequence: CDR1 SQVTM, CDR2 ANQGSEA. The CDR3 contains 14 residues. CDR3 nucleotide sequence: TGCAGCGTTCAGGGACTAGCGGGAGTGAACGAGCAGTACTTC. Protein product: CSVQGLAGVNEQYF.

This clonotype occurred a few times. The chain couples TRBV7-8 to TRBJ2-1, with 13 bases aligning to TRBD2. The V gene's germline CDR1 is SGHVS and CDR2 FQNEAQ. The trim removed 4 bases at V and 4 bases at J, leaving 1 base unmatched. This CDR3 region has 15 residues. Written as DNA, the CDR3 is TGTGCCAGCAGCTGGACTAGCGGGGGATACAATGAGCAGTTCTTC. Translation: CASSWTSGGYNEQFF.

V and J are TRBV9 and TRBJ2-1; D is unclear. V lost 6 bases to trimming and J lost 0 bases, with 16 bases between them. The CDR3 is 16 amino acids. Germline-derived CDR1 and CDR2 are SGDLS and YYNGEE. CDR3 nucleotides: TGTGCCAGCACATTAACCCCTGAAGGCTCCTACAATGAGCAGTTCTTC. Its protein is CASTLTPEGSYNEQFF.

This clonotype has just a few counts. The V gene is TRBV7-8, the J gene TRBJ2-7; no definite D call. Germline V gives CDR1 SGHVS, CDR2 FQNEAQ. This CDR3 spans 13 amino acids. The V gene lost 4 bases and the J gene lost 2 bases, with 9 bases spanning the gap. CDR3 in DNA: TGTGCCAGCAGCTCCCGGACCACCTACGAGCAGTACTTC. This encodes CASSSRTTYEQYF.

This clonotype was counted many times. The chain employs TRBV7-9 and TRBJ2-3, with 8 bases aligning to TRBD2. Germline V lookup: CDR1 SEHNR, CDR2 FQNEAQ (reference sequence). The CDR3 totals 16 residues. V dropped 4 bases and J dropped 2; count of bases not matched to a gene: 8. CDR3 loop: CASSSRSGSFTDTQYF. Written as DNA, the CDR3 is TGTGCCAGCAGCTCCCGAAGCGGGAGTTTCACAGATACGCAGTATTTT.

This clonotype showed up many times. The chain joins TRBV7-9 to TRBJ1-6; TRBD1 agrees at 8 bases. There are 17 residues in the CDR3. The V gene end was trimmed by 0 bases and the J gene end by 7 bases; junction bases not matched to a gene: 8. CDR1 is SEHNR, CDR2 FQNEAQ, per germline (reference sequence). CDR3 sequence (DNA): TGTGCCAGCAGCTTAGCCCAGGACAGGGTCGTGAATTCACCCCTCCACTTT. Its translation is CASSLAQDRVVNSPLHF. Complete variable domain (other parts from reference TRBV7-9 and TRBJ1-6): DTGVSQNPRHKITKRGQNVTFRCDPISEHNRLYWYRQTLGQGPEFLTYFQNEAQLEKSRLLSDRFSAERPKGSFSTLEIQRTEQGDSAMYLCASSLAQDRVVNSPLHFGNGTRLTVT.

Comments on this clonotype: At one end, the junction sequence differs from germline, possibly due to a read error. The CDR3, as DNA: TGTGCCAGCAGAGGACAGCTTAAAACCTACGATGAGCAGTTCTTC. Encoded protein: CASRGQLKTYDEQFF. This chain links TRBV7-2 with TRBJ2-1; D perhaps matches TRBD1 (6 bases). The CDR3 spans 15 residues. Germline V gives CDR1 SGHTA, CDR2 FQGNSA. The full variable domain, with the rest looked up from reference TRBV7-2 and TRBJ2-1, is GAGVSQSPSNKVTEKGKDVELRCDPISGHTALYWYRQSLGQGLEFLIYFQGNSAPDKSGLPSDRFSAERTGGSVSTLTIQRTQQEDSAVYLCASRGQLKTYDEQFFGPGTRLTVL.

Comments on this clonotype: The junction and the germline gene differ at one end; a read error may be behind it. V gene TRBV6-6 combines with J gene TRBJ2-7, with a tentative D call TRBD1 (6 bases). Germline V gives CDR1 MNHNY, CDR2 SVGAGI (reference sequence). The CDR3 loop spans 16 amino acids. The CDR3 is CAGSYPSTGKANEQYF. Written as DNA, the CDR3 is TGTGCCGGCAGTTACCCCTCTACAGGGAAGGCAAACGAGCAGTACTTC.

The rearrangement links TRBV20-1 to TRBJ2-3; D not certain. Germline assignment: CDR1 DFQATT and CDR2 SNEGSKA (reference sequence). The germline V and J ends were trimmed by 3 bases and 1 base, with 17 bases remaining between them. The CDR3 runs 16 residues. The CDR3 here is CSASPGQERGTDTQYF. The CDR3 bases are TGCAGTGCTAGCCCTGGCCAAGAGCGTGGCACAGATACGCAGTATTTT.

This clonotype has a count of ten or more. The J gene is TRBJ1-5, the V gene TRBV2; D gene uncertain. CDR1 is SNHLY and CDR2 is FYNNEI in the germline V gene. The CDR3 length is 13 residues. V shed 6 bases and J shed 4 bases, with 10 bases lying between them. This CDR3 reads CASRKRENQPQHF. The CDR3 coding sequence is TGTGCCAGCAGGAAAAGGGAAAATCAGCCCCAGCATTTT.

This clonotype was observed a handful of times. The V and J genes are TRBV10-3 and TRBJ2-3, with D possibly being TRBD1 (7 bases). CDR1 is ENHRY, CDR2 SYGVKD, per germline. The CDR3 runs 10 residues. V was trimmed by 10 bases and J by 10 bases, leaving 12 bases between them. CDR3 amino acids: CASRGESQYF. The CDR3 coding sequence is TGTGCCAGCAGGGGGGAGTCGCAGTATTTT.

This clonotype came up many times. The chain is built from TRBV18 and TRBJ1-5; D is unresolved. The V end was cut by 3 bases, the J end by 4 bases, with 10 bases between. The CDR3 has 14 residues. Per germline, CDR1 KGHSH and CDR2 LQKENI. The CDR3 DNA follows: TGTGCCAGCTCACCGGGGTTAAGGAATCAGCCCCAGCATTTT. Its translation: CASSPGLRNQPQHF.

This sequence joins TRBV28 and TRBJ2-1, with unresolved D. There are 13 residues in the CDR3. From germline, CDR1 is MDHEN and CDR2 SYDVKM. V shed 7 bases and J shed 0 bases, with 7 bases lying between them. CDR3 in DNA: TGTGCCAGCAACCCAAGCTCCTACAATGAGCAGTTCTTC. Its protein is CASNPSSYNEQFF.

V is TRBV5-1 and J is TRBJ1-4, with D tentatively TRBD1 (6 bases). With 4 bases removed from V and 7 bases from J, the gap between germline ends came to 14 bases. Looked up from germline, CDR1 is SGHRS and CDR2 is YFSETQ. The CDR3 length is 14 residues. Here the CDR3 DNA reads TGCGCCAGCAGCCGACAGGTGGTTGGTGAAAAACTGTTTTTT. Protein product: CASSRQVVGEKLFF. Based on the CDR3 plus reference TRBV5-1 and TRBJ1-4, the full variable domain is KAGVTQTPRYLIKTRGQQVTLSCSPISGHRSVSWYQQTPGQGLQFLFEYFSETQRNKGNFPGRFSGRQFSNSRSEMNVSTLELGDSALYLCASSRQVVGEKLFFGSGTQLSVL.